The 14 T cell receptor beta chains given below trace back to one sample, sequenced in a study of lymphopenia after photon versus proton radiotherapy. The repertoire was sequenced with immunoSEQ multiplex PCR; TCRdb's copy has only in-frame clones and lacks some. Among 53,000 or so clones listed, more than 70% were seen once. The input for sequencing was peripheral blood, taken from a patient treated with photon-based radiotherapy. The receptor set was obtained from a man aged 45-65 years with gastric cancer.

This sequence joins TRBV5-5 and TRBJ2-7, with 13 bases identical to TRBD2. The trim removed 4 bases at V and 0 bases at J, leaving 10 bases unmatched. CDR3 size: 18 residues. The germline V gene has CDR1 SGHKS and CDR2 YYEKEE (reference sequence). The CDR3 spells CASSRTGTSGTYSYEQYF. CDR3 bases: TGTGCCAGCAGCAGGACCGGGACTAGCGGGACATACTCCTACGAGCAGTACTTC.

As regards this clone: A read error is possible here, since a much larger clone lies one base away. The rearrangement joins TRBV7-2 to TRBJ1-4, with 8 nucleotides matching TRBD1. The V gene's germline CDR1 is SGHTA and CDR2 FQGNSA. The CDR3 runs 15 residues. CDR3 bases: TGTGCCGGCAGCGCCTCCGGGACAGGTGCTGAAAAACTGTTTTTT. Amino acid sequence: CAGSASGTGAEKLFF.

The chain uses TRBV15 and TRBJ2-1, with 8 positions matching TRBD2. The germline V gene encodes CDR1 LNHNV and CDR2 YYDKDF (reference sequence). CDR3 length: 16 residues. Losses at the gene ends were 0 bases for V and 4 bases for J; bases not matched to a gene: 5. The CDR3 nucleotides read TGTGCCACCAGCAGAGATGGACTAGCCCAGTACAATGAGCAGTTCTTC. This codes for CATSRDGLAQYNEQFF. Full variable domain (outside the CDR3, taken from reference TRBV15 and TRBJ2-1): DAMVIQNPRYQVTQFGKPVTLSCSQTLNHNVMYWYQQKSSQAPKLLFHYYDKDFNNEADTPDNFQSRRPNTSFCFLDIRSPGLGDTAMYLCATSRDGLAQYNEQFFGPGTRLTVL.

The V call is TRBV11-2, the J call TRBJ2-3; 7 bases are a match to TRBD1. The CDR3 has 18 amino acids. CDR1 is SGHAT and CDR2 is FQNNGV in the germline V gene. Trimming cost V 6 bases and J 1 base; bases outside gene matches: 16. The CDR3 sequence is CASSAGTVVSGRTDTQYF. CDR3 coding DNA: TGTGCCAGCAGTGCCGGGACAGTGGTCTCTGGACGCACAGATACGCAGTATTTT.

The chain joins TRBV11-2 to TRBJ1-1; the D is unclear. The CDR3 has 14 amino acids. In germline, CDR1 is SGHAT, CDR2 FQNNGV. V was trimmed by 4 bases and J by 5 bases, leaving 14 bases between them. CDR3 coding DNA: TGTGCCAGCAGCTCAGGCCCCGAGCGGACTGAAGCTTTCTTT. The encoded protein is CASSSGPERTEAFF.

The chain has TRBV2 and TRBJ2-2; TRBD1 matches at 7 bases. This CDR3 contains 15 residues. CDR1 SNHLY and CDR2 FYNNEI come from the germline V gene. After removal of 4 bases from V and 6 bases from J, the junction contained 8 bases not matched to a gene. The CDR3 loop reads CASSGGQIAPGELFF. DNA for the CDR3: TGTGCCAGCAGTGGGGGACAGATTGCCCCCGGGGAGCTGTTTTTT.

The J gene is TRBJ1-5, the V gene TRBV5-5; a weak D match, TRBD1 (6 bases). The V and J ends lost 0 bases and 2 bases respectively, with 18 bases between them. CDR3 length: 18 amino acids. CDR1 is SGHKS and CDR2 is YYEKEE in the germline V gene (reference sequence). The CDR3 DNA reads TGTGCCAGCAGCTTGGCCAGGTCGACAGGTTCTGGCAATCAGCCCCAGCATTTT. Amino acids: CASSLARSTGSGNQPQHF.

The chain carries TRBV28 and TRBJ2-7; tentatively, D is TRBD1 or TRBD2 (6 bases each). V shed 3 bases and J shed 0 bases, with 21 bases lying between them. CDR3 length: 18 residues. Germline values: CDR1 MDHEN, CDR2 SYDVKM. The chain's CDR3 is CASSFLFGLGGSSYEQYF. CDR3 DNA: TGTGCCAGCAGTTTTCTATTCGGCCTAGGGGGGTCCTCCTACGAGCAGTACTTC.

This clone was found once. This chain uses TRBV11-3 with TRBJ2-3; D call uncertain. The CDR3 has 12 amino acids. Germline assignment: CDR1 SGHNT and CDR2 YENEEA. The ends were cut back, 5 bases at V and 3 bases at J, with 6 bases in the middle. CDR3 in DNA: TGTGCCAGCAGCGACCTGACAGATACGCAGTATTTT. Residues: CASSDLTDTQYF.

The table lists this clone with a count of one. This chain uses TRBV9 with TRBJ1-5; D possibly corresponds to TRBD1 (6 bases). The V end lost 4 bases, the J end lost 1 base, and 15 bases lay between the germline ends. CDR1 SGDLS and CDR2 YYNGEE come from the germline V gene. The CDR3 covers 16 residues. The CDR3 bases are TGTGCCAGCAGCCCAGATGGGACAACGAGCAATCAGCCCCAGCATTTT. This sequence encodes CASSPDGTTSNQPQHF.

The chain couples TRBV7-9 to TRBJ1-1; no clear D gene. CDR3 length: 14 residues. Trimming removed 3 bases at V and 0 bases at J, with 8 bases between. Germline V gene data show CDR1 as SEHNR and CDR2 as FQNEAQ (reference sequence). CDR3 sequence (DNA): TGTGCCAGCAGCTTGTCAGGTATGAACACTGAAGCTTTCTTT. Translated, it gives CASSLSGMNTEAFF.

V usage is TRBV19 and J usage is TRBJ2-7, with TRBD2 matching 9 bases. Germline lookup yields CDR1 LNHDA and CDR2 SQIVND (reference sequence). V dropped 6 bases and J dropped 2; count of bases not matched to a gene: 5. The CDR3 is 14 amino acids. This CDR3 is CASRSLAGTYEQYF. CDR3 nucleotides: TGTGCCAGTAGATCACTAGCGGGTACCTACGAGCAGTACTTC.

V and J are TRBV19 and TRBJ2-2; D tentatively fits TRBD1 or TRBD2 (5 bases each). V was cut by 5 bases and J by 7 bases, with 17 bases left in between. The CDR3 is made up of 15 amino acids. From germline, CDR1 is LNHDA and CDR2 SQIVND (reference sequence). The CDR3 here is CASSAPSDSGGELFF. The CDR3, as DNA: TGTGCCAGTAGTGCCCCTTCTGACAGCGGCGGGGAGCTGTTTTTT.

The chain links TRBV30 to TRBJ2-1; 8 nucleotides agree with TRBD2. There are 14 residues in the CDR3. Germline V gene lookup returns CDR1 GTSNPN and CDR2 SVGIG (reference sequence). The J segment lost 4 bases and the V segment lost 4 bases, leaving 6 bases of the junction unmatched. In DNA, the CDR3 is TGTGCCTGGACCCGGGGGGGATTTTACAATGAGCAGTTCTTC. It is translated as CAWTRGGFYNEQFF.